This TCR beta chain was identified during a study of T cell repertoires in cytomegalovirus infection. Study summary: Public TCR beta signatures indicated both CMV infection and matching HLA type.

General observations from the study: People with CMV and the relevant HLA were identified by cumulative public TCR beta family frequency. The ex vivo response was dominated by HLA-C-restricted CMV-specific TCR beta clonotypes.

This clonotype was recorded at least ten times. Its target is unknown. Using its own MiXCR run on the reads, TCRdb lists one record per CDR3 protein. The repertoire consists of roughly 640,000 distinct CDR3 sequences, with 24% occurring once and the leading ten covering 8%. The CDR3 runs 12 residues. With 6 bases clipped from V and 9 bases from J, the junction kept 5 bases outside the gene matches. This clonotype originated in a human donor in good health (CMV status not recorded). Some clones in this sample may be carry-over from other donors' samples. The source material was CD8+ T cells from PBMCs. This chain joins TRBV12-3 or TRBV12-4 and TRBJ2-1, with 7 bases aligning to TRBD2. The CDR3 nucleotides read TGTGCCAGCAGGCCCGGGGGGAGTGAGCAGTTCTTC. Encoded protein: CASRPGGSEQFF.